The rows below give T cell receptor beta chains drawn from one sample of a study of T cells in Graves' hyperthyroidism and ophthalmopathy. TCRdb passed the multiplex PCR reads through MiXCR, listing each CDR3 protein once. The table lists about 590,000 distinct CDR3 sequences, roughly 14% of them singletons, with around 7.5% in the top ten. The material sequenced was blood. These TCRs come from a woman in her 30s with Graves' hyperthyroidism. The CDR3 runs from the conserved cysteine through the conserved F or W. A D gene is named only where the DNA matches it firmly. Size tells how often a clone was seen (once, few, many) or the class of an expanded clone, and some rows leave it out.

clone size | J gene | D gene | V gene | CDR3 length | CDR3 DNA | CDR3 protein
many | TRBJ2-2 | NA | TRBV7-9 | 15 | TGTGCCAGCAACCAACCCTTTGGTTCGACCGGGGAGCTGTTTTTT | CASNQPFGSTGELFF
many | TRBJ2-3 | NA | TRBV7-3 | 14 | TGTGCCAGCAGCCTAAAAGGATACACAGATACGCAGTATTTT | CASSLKGYTDTQYF
few | TRBJ2-3 | TRBD2 | TRBV7-9 | 14 | TGTGCCAGCAGTCGGATAGCGGGAGGAGATACGCAGTATTTT | CASSRIAGGDTQYF
NA | TRBJ2-7 | TRBD2 | TRBV12-3/TRBV12-4 | 14 | TGTGCCAGCAGTATCCTAGCGGGGTTCTACGAGCAGTACTTC | CASSILAGFYEQYF
many | TRBJ2-5 | NA | TRBV18 | 14 | TGTGCCAGCTCACCTCAACAGGGACCCGAGACCCAGTACTTC | CASSPQQGPETQYF
few | TRBJ2-3 | NA | TRBV7-6 | 14 | TGTGCCAGCAGCTCGAGGGCCTACCCAGATACGCAGTATTTT | CASSSRAYPDTQYF
NA | TRBJ2-3 | TRBD1 | TRBV7-3 | 16 | TGTGCCAGCAGCGACCCCCCGGGACAGGATGCAGATACGCAGTATTTT | CASSDPPGQDADTQYF
few | TRBJ2-1 | TRBD2 | TRBV19 | 15 | TGTGCCAGTAGTATCGGGCGGGAGGAGGGTAATGAGCAGTTCTTC | CASSIGREEGNEQFF
many | TRBJ2-1 | TRBD2 | TRBV7-2 | 18 | TGTGCCAGCAGCTTATTTGTGGGAGGGCCATTTGGGTACAATGAGCAGTTCTTC | CASSLFVGGPFGYNEQFF
NA | TRBJ1-2 | NA | TRBV20-1 | 14 | TGCAGTGCAGCGACCGGGACGGCTAACTATGGCTACACCTTC | CSAATGTANYGYTF
NA | TRBJ1-5 | NA | TRBV19 | 13 | TGTGCCAGTAGTATGCCGAGAAATCAGCCCCAGCATTTT | CASSMPRNQPQHF
few | TRBJ2-1 | NA | TRBV19 | 15 | TGTGCCAGTAGCGTTGGGGGGAGCCTTAGGAATGAGCAGTTCTTC | CASSVGGSLRNEQFF
few | TRBJ2-1 | TRBD2 | TRBV9 | 16 | TGTGCCAGCAGCGCCAAAGTAGCGGGAGCACGCAATGAGCAGTTCTTC | CASSAKVAGARNEQFF
many | TRBJ2-1 | TRBD1 | TRBV10-2 | 14 | TGCGCCAGCAGTCCATACGGGACAGACAATGAGCAGTTCTTC | CASSPYGTDNEQFF
few | TRBJ1-5 | NA | TRBV6-2/TRBV6-3 | 13 | TGTGCCAGCAGACTGGCGGAAACGCGGCCCCAGCATTTT | CASRLAETRPQHF
NA | TRBJ2-7 | TRBD2 | TRBV6-1 | 14 | TGTGCCAGCAGGATCGGACTAGCCTCATACGAGCAGTACTTC | CASRIGLASYEQYF
NA | TRBJ1-2 | NA | TRBV9 | 15 | TGTGCCAGCAGCCCTGTGGGGCTAGAGTCTTATGGCTACACCTTC | CASSPVGLESYGYTF
few | TRBJ2-7 | NA | TRBV12-3/TRBV12-4 | 14 | TGTGCCAGCAGTCCGACGGACGGAAGCTACGAGCAGTACTTC | CASSPTDGSYEQYF
NA | TRBJ1-6 | NA | TRBV27 | 14 | TGTGCCAGCACCTCCGGGGCCCGTAATTCACCCCTCCACTTT | CASTSGARNSPLHF
many | TRBJ2-1 | NA | TRBV7-9 | 13 | TGTGCCAGCAGCCCCCAGCGCTACAATGAGCAGTTCTTC | CASSPQRYNEQFF
few | TRBJ2-7 | NA | TRBV3-1 | 14 | TGTGCCAGCAGCCAAGAGGGCCACGGTTACGAGCAGTACTTC | CASSQEGHGYEQYF
once | TRBJ2-5 | NA | TRBV7-9 | 14 | TGTGCCAGCAGCTTAGAAGGGGACGCGGAGACCCAGTACTTC | CASSLEGDAETQYF
NA | TRBJ2-3 | NA | TRBV11-2 | 16 | TGTGCCAGCAGCTTAGCGGACACCAGATCCGTTTATACGCAGTATTTT | CASSLADTRSVYTQYF
many | TRBJ1-3 | NA | TRBV30 | 14 | TGTGCCCGCGATGACGGTTTCTCTGGAAACACCATATATTTT | CARDDGFSGNTIYF
few | TRBJ2-2 | NA | TRBV4-3 | 17 | TGCGCCAGCAGCCAAGAGGGGGCCGGGTCCTACACCGGGGAGCTGTTTTTT | CASSQEGAGSYTGELFF
many | TRBJ1-1 | NA | TRBV6-2/TRBV6-3 | 15 | TGTGCCAGCACCTGGACGAGGTACGGAGACACTGAAGCTTTCTTT | CASTWTRYGDTEAFF
NA | TRBJ2-5 | TRBD2 | TRBV15 | 16 | TGTGCCACCGGCAGAGAAGGCGGGAGGGCCTGGGAGACCCAGTACTTC | CATGREGGRAWETQYF
many | TRBJ1-6 | NA | TRBV30 | 12 | TGTGCCTGGAGCGGGTCGGGCTCACCCCTCCACTTT | CAWSGSGSPLHF
few | TRBJ2-1 | TRBD2 | TRBV5-6 | 15 | TGTGCCAGCAGCTTCGGGGGGGGGGTTTACAATGAGCAGTTCTTC | CASSFGGGVYNEQFF
many | TRBJ2-7 | NA | TRBV2 | 15 | TGTGCCAGCAGTGAAGAAGGATGGCCCCTCCGCGAGCAGTACTTC | CASSEEGWPLREQYF
many | TRBJ2-1 | NA | TRBV11-2 | 17 | TGTGCCAGCAGCTTAGTGGGCCGTGTCAGCTCCTACAATGAGCAGTTCTTC | CASSLVGRVSSYNEQFF
NA | TRBJ2-7 | NA | TRBV24-1 | 16 | TGTGCCACCAGTGCCTGGGGATCGGGTAGCTCCTACGAGCAGTACTTC | CATSAWGSGSSYEQYF
few | TRBJ2-3 | TRBD2 | TRBV6-1 | 16 | TGTGCCAGCGGACGATCGACGGGAGGTCGGGGAGATACGCAGTATTTT | CASGRSTGGRGDTQYF
NA | TRBJ2-1 | NA | TRBV19 | 16 | TGTGCCAGTAGGACGGGGACCCAGAGTGGCTACAATGAGCAGTTCTTC | CASRTGTQSGYNEQFF
many | TRBJ2-1 | TRBD2 | TRBV30 | 15 | TGTGCCTGGAGTGACGGACTAGTCTCCTACAATGAGCAGTTCTTC | CAWSDGLVSYNEQFF
few | TRBJ2-6 | NA | TRBV3-1 | 18 | TGTGCCAGCAGCCAAGAAGGGAAGGGGCCCCCTGGGGCCAACGTCCTGACTTTC | CASSQEGKGPPGANVLTF
few | TRBJ2-7 | TRBD1 | TRBV19 | 14 | TGTGCCAGTAGCACGACAGGGGTAGGCTACGAGCAGTACTTC | CASSTTGVGYEQYF
many | TRBJ2-5 | NA | TRBV27 | 14 | TGTGCCAGCAACTCGAGAGGGTCCCAAGAGACCCAGTACTTC | CASNSRGSQETQYF
many | TRBJ2-7 | NA | TRBV7-9 | 19 | TGTGCCAGCAGCATGTCCCCGGGACAAGGGTCCCTCGGGACAACCGAGCAGTACTTC | CASSMSPGQGSLGTTEQYF
many | TRBJ2-3 | TRBD2 | TRBV20-1 | 16 | TGCAGTGCTTCCCGGACTAGCGGGACCCTCACAGATACGCAGTATTTT | CSASRTSGTLTDTQYF
NA | TRBJ2-5 | TRBD2 | TRBV10-2 | 15 | TGCGCCAGCCTCCCGCTACTAGCGGGAGTTGAGACCCAGTACTTC | CASLPLLAGVETQYF
NA | TRBJ2-7 | NA | TRBV10-3 | 15 | TGTGCCATCAGTGGAGAAGGAGGGCGGAGCTACGAGCAGTACTTC | CAISGEGGRSYEQYF
many | TRBJ2-7 | TRBD1 | TRBV20-1 | 15 | TGCAGTGCTAGTGCTCCGGGACAGCTCTCCTACGAGCAGTACTTC | CSASAPGQLSYEQYF
many | TRBJ2-7 | NA | TRBV2 | 12 | TGTGCCAGCACCGAAGGACTCTACGAGCAGTACTTC | CASTEGLYEQYF
NA | TRBJ2-7 | NA | TRBV7-8 | 15 | TGTGCCAGCAGCTTAGCAGGGACTCTCGCCCACGAGCAGTACTTC | CASSLAGTLAHEQYF
many | TRBJ2-3 | NA | TRBV27 | 14 | TGTGCCAGCAGCCCCGGAGCCTACACAGATACGCAGTATTTT | CASSPGAYTDTQYF
many | TRBJ1-1 | TRBD1 | TRBV11-2 | 16 | TGTGCCAGCAGCCTGAGGACAGGGGGCTTGAACACTGAAGCTTTCTTT | CASSLRTGGLNTEAFF
few | TRBJ1-4 | NA | TRBV6-2/TRBV6-3 | 16 | TGTGCCAGCAGTTACGGGCGGGGAGCAACTAATGAAAAACTGTTTTTT | CASSYGRGATNEKLFF
NA | TRBJ1-2 | TRBD1 | TRBV9 | 15 | TGTGCCAGCAGCGTAGCCTCGACAGGGGGCCATGGCTACACCTTC | CASSVASTGGHGYTF
NA | TRBJ1-6 | NA | TRBV28 | 15 | TGTGCCAGCAGCACACCAGGGGCCTATAATTCACCCCTCCACTTT | CASSTPGAYNSPLHF
NA | TRBJ1-4 | TRBD1 | TRBV7-9 | 16 | TGTGCCAGCAGCTTAGCGCTCAGGGGGGAAGACGAAAAACTGTTTTTT | CASSLALRGEDEKLFF
many | TRBJ2-7 | NA | TRBV27 | 17 | TGTGCCAGCAGTCCGGGGGGAGTCCCAGGGGGCATCTACGAGCAGTACTTC | CASSPGGVPGGIYEQYF
many | TRBJ2-1 | NA | TRBV6-1 | 13 | TGTGCCAGCAGTCGAGACAGAAGAAATGAGCAGTTCTTC | CASSRDRRNEQFF
few | TRBJ1-2 | NA | TRBV20-1 | 14 | TGCAGTGCGACGAACAACAGGGAGTCCTATGGCTACACCTTC | CSATNNRESYGYTF
few | TRBJ2-7 | TRBD2 | TRBV6-1 | 16 | TGTGCCAGCAGCCAAGTTGCTAGCGGGAGAAATTACGAGCAGTACTTC | CASSQVASGRNYEQYF